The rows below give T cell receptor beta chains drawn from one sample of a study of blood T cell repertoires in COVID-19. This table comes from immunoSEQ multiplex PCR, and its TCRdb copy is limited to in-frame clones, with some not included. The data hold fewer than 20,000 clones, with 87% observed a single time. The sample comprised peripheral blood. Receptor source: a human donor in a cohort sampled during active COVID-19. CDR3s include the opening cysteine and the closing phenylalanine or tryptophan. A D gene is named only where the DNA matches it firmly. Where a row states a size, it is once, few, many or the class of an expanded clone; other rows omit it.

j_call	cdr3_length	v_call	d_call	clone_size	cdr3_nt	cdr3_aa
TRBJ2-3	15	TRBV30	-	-	TGTGCCTGGAGTGTAGGCGGAGTCGGCACAGATACGCAGTATTTT	CAWSVGGVGTDTQYF
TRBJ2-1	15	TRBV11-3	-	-	TGTGCCAGCAGCTCCAGAGGACAGTCCTACAATGAGCAGTTCTTC	CASSSRGQSYNEQFF
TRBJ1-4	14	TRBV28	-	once	TGTGCCAGCAGACCACTACAGGGCTGGGAAAAACTGTTTTTT	CASRPLQGWEKLFF
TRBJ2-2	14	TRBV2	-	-	TGTGCCAGCAGCCAAAAAAATGAGGCCGGGGAGCTGTTTTTT	CASSQKNEAGELFF
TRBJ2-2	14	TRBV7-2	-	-	TGTGCCAGCAGCTGGCGCGGGGTCACCGGGGAGCTGTTTTTT	CASSWRGVTGELFF
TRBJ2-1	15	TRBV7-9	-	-	TGTGCCAGCAGCCCCCCAAGCGCGTTGGGTAATGAGCAGTTCTTC	CASSPPSALGNEQFF
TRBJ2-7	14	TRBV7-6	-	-	TGTGCCAGCAGCTTAGGTAGCTCCACCTACGAGCAGTACTTC	CASSLGSSTYEQYF
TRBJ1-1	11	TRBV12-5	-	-	TGTGCTAGTGGTGTTGGAGGGGAGGCTTTCTTT	CASGVGGEAFF
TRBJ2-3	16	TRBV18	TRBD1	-	TGTGCCAGCATACCGGGACAGGGGACGAGGGGAGATACGCAGTATTTT	CASIPGQGTRGDTQYF
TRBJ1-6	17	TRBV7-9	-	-	TGTGCCAGCAGCCCCTTTACAGGCTTCTCCTATAATTCACCCCTCCACTTT	CASSPFTGFSYNSPLHF
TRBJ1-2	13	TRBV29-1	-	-	TGCAGCGTTGTTAGCGGACCTAACTATGGCTACACCTTC	CSVVSGPNYGYTF